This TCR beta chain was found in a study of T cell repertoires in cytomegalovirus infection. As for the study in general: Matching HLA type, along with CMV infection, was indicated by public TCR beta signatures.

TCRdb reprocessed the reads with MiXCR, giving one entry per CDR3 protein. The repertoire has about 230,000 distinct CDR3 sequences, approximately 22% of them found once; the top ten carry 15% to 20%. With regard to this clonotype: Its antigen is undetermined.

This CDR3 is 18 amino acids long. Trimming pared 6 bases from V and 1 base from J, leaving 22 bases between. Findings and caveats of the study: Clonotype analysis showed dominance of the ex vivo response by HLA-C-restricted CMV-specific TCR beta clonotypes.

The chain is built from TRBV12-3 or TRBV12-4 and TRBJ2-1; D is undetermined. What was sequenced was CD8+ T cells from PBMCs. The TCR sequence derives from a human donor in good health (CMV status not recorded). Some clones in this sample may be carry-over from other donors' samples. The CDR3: CASSSPETRLLSYNEQFF. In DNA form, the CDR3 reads TGTGCCAGCAGCTCCCCCGAGACGCGGCTTCTTTCCTACAATGAGCAGTTCTTC.